Given below is one TCR beta chain in context. V trimming: 4 bases; J trimming: 6 bases; junction bases outside the gene matches: 5. CDR3 size: 14 residues. Germline values: CDR1 DFQATT, CDR2 SNEGSKA (reference sequence). Constant-segment-primed 5'RACE gave TCR alpha and TCR beta cDNA libraries with sample barcodes and UMIs. Each CDR3 protein is one row after TCRdb ran MiXCR on the 5' RACE reads. The sample records 210,000 or so distinct CDR3 sequences, 27% being singletons. The sample originates from a study of T-cell memory formation after mild COVID-19. This chain uses TRBV20-1 with TRBJ2-6; 8 nucleotides match TRBD1. Sequenced material: PBMCs or a T cell subset sorted from them (not recorded which). The sequence was obtained from an adult woman who had mild COVID-19 (a few samples of this study predate the infection). Cell type and time point are not known. CDR3 sequence reads: CSATGGGKANVLTF. The CDR3 nucleotides are TGCAGTGCTACAGGGGGCGGAAAGGCCAACGTCCTGACTTTC.